Listed below are T cell receptor beta chains from one sample, sequenced in a study of vaccination and CD4 T cells after COVID-19. TCRdb redid the calling of the PCR reads with MiXCR, one entry per CDR3 protein. The table lists roughly 8,400 distinct CDR3 sequences, 60% of them singletons. Antigens of these TCRs are unknown. This material consisted of cultured CD4+ T cells from blood, taken after SARS-CoV-2 vaccination. These receptors came from a human donor with COVID-19. The CDR3 runs from the conserved cysteine through the conserved F or W. D genes are given only for firm matches. Not every row has a clone size; where given, it reads once, few, many or a size class.

TRBD2	.	TRBV7-2	TRBJ2-3	CASSPRTSGGSDTQYF	TGTGCCAGCAGCCCACGGACTAGCGGGGGGTCAGATACGCAGTATTTT
TRBD2	.	TRBV20-1	TRBJ2-3	CSASGGGGTTDTQYF	TGCAGTGCTAGTGGTGGGGGGGGGACCACAGATACGCAGTATTTT
TRBD1	.	TRBV19	TRBJ1-1	CASSNSGTGSWEAFF	TGTGCCAGTAGCAACTCCGGGACAGGGTCTTGGGAAGCTTTCTTT
TRBD1	few	TRBV18	TRBJ1-2	CASSAGQIYGYTF	TGTGCCAGCTCCGCGGGACAGATCTATGGCTACACCTTC
.	.	TRBV15	TRBJ2-2	CATSRDGIGYTGELFF	TGTGCCACCAGCAGAGATGGTATCGGTTACACCGGGGAGCTGTTTTTT
.	.	TRBV15	TRBJ1-1	CATSRDRGVGAFF	TGTGCCACCAGCAGAGATCGGGGGGTCGGAGCTTTCTTT
.	.	TRBV18	TRBJ1-6	CASSPDPGPNSPLHF	TGTGCCAGCTCCCCTGACCCAGGGCCTAATTCACCCCTCCACTTT
.	.	TRBV12-3/TRBV12-4	TRBJ1-6	CASRRGEGSPLHF	TGTGCCAGCAGGAGGGGGGAAGGATCACCCCTCCACTTT
.	.	TRBV20-1	TRBJ2-5	CSARQGKETQYF	TGCAGTGCTAGACAGGGTAAAGAGACCCAGTACTTC
TRBD2	.	TRBV4-3	TRBJ2-3	CASSRGLAGGITTDTQYF	TGCGCCAGCAGCCGAGGACTAGCGGGGGGGATTACCACAGATACGCAGTATTTT
.	.	TRBV20-1	TRBJ1-1	CNARDPTHNTEAFF	TGCAATGCTAGAGATCCTACCCATAACACTGAAGCTTTCTTT
.	.	TRBV7-3	TRBJ2-3	CASSPGVADTQYF	TGTGCCAGCAGCCCCGGGGTCGCAGATACGCAGTATTTT
.	.	TRBV19	TRBJ2-7	CASSMAGVSYEQYF	TGTGCCAGTAGTATGGCCGGGGTTTCCTACGAGCAGTACTTC
.	.	TRBV28	TRBJ1-5	CASSPTGPNQPQHF	TGTGCCAGCAGCCCTACAGGACCCAATCAGCCCCAGCATTTT
.	once	TRBV7-2	TRBJ1-6	CASSPRALERSPLHF	TGTGCCAGCAGCCCCCGGGCACTCGAACGTTCACCCCTCCACTTT
TRBD2	.	TRBV20-1	TRBJ2-3	CSAVEMGGGTDTQYF	TGCAGTGCAGTAGAGATGGGCGGGGGAACAGATACGCAGTATTTT
.	.	TRBV24-1	TRBJ2-2	CATSVTGMNTGELFF	TGTGCCACCAGTGTTACCGGGATGAACACCGGGGAGCTGTTTTTT
.	.	TRBV27	TRBJ2-3	CASSSRVPYTQYF	TGTGCCAGCAGTAGCAGGGTGCCCTATACGCAGTATTTT
.	.	TRBV25-1	TRBJ2-7	CASSRNSAIVGYEQYF	TGTGCCAGCAGTCGAAACTCCGCGATCGTTGGGTACGAGCAGTACTTC
.	.	TRBV6-2/TRBV6-3	TRBJ2-7	CASSSQAYEQYF	TGTGCCAGCAGTTCTCAGGCCTACGAGCAGTACTTC
.	.	TRBV6-1	TRBJ1-6	CASSPGPRNSPLHF	TGTGCCAGCAGCCCGGGACCCCGCAATTCACCCCTCCACTTT
.	.	TRBV29-1	TRBJ1-2	CSVDGYTF	TGCAGCGTTGATGGCTACACCTTC
TRBD1	.	TRBV5-1	TRBJ1-1	CASRGTGGVGAFF	TGCGCCAGCAGGGGGACAGGGGGCGTCGGGGCTTTCTTT
.	.	TRBV19	TRBJ2-5	CASSDGSQETQYF	TGTGCCAGTAGTGACGGGTCACAAGAGACCCAGTACTTC
.	.	TRBV6-5	TRBJ1-1	CASSFLGTEAFF	TGTGCCAGCAGTTTCCTTGGGACTGAAGCTTTCTTT
.	.	TRBV20-1	TRBJ1-2	CSANTPNGLGYGYTF	TGCAGTGCTAACACTCCGAACGGCTTGGGCTATGGCTACACCTTC
.	.	TRBV6-5	TRBJ1-6	CASSYSSLGALHF	TGTGCCAGCAGTTACTCGAGTTTAGGGGCCCTCCACTTT
.	.	TRBV18	TRBJ2-3	CASFRASARADTQYF	TGTGCCAGCTTCCGGGCCAGCGCTAGAGCAGATACGCAGTATTTT
.	.	TRBV7-8	TRBJ1-1	CASSLSELLQAFF	TGTGCTAGCAGCCTCAGCGAACTCTTACAAGCTTTCTTT
.	few	TRBV14	TRBJ2-7	CASSQDRDPEEWYEQYF	TGTGCCAGCAGCCAAGATCGGGACCCAGAGGAGTGGTACGAGCAGTACTTC
TRBD1	.	TRBV20-1	TRBJ1-6	CSARDPTGQPNSPLHF	TGCAGTGCTAGAGATCCCACGGGACAGCCAAATTCACCCCTCCACTTT
.	once	TRBV24-1	TRBJ1-6	CASSRTAADSSPLHF	TGTGCCAGCAGTCGGACAGCCGCTGATAGTTCACCCCTCCACTTT
.	few	TRBV15	TRBJ1-5	CATSGGGPGDGQPQHF	TGTGCCACCAGTGGTGGGGGGCCGGGGGATGGACAGCCCCAGCATTTT
TRBD1	.	TRBV6-1	TRBJ1-5	CASSHRGPRELQPQHF	TGTGCCAGCAGTCACAGGGGACCTAGGGAACTTCAGCCCCAGCATTTT
.	.	TRBV10-3	TRBJ2-7	CAISESSGFYEQYF	TGTGCCATCAGTGAGTCGAGTGGATTCTACGAGCAGTACTTC
.	.	TRBV12-3/TRBV12-4	TRBJ1-2	CASKYMVNYGYTF	TGTGCCAGCAAATACATGGTTAACTATGGCTACACCTTC
.	.	TRBV6-4	TRBJ1-1	CASSVSGELGTEAFF	TGTGCCAGCAGCGTATCAGGCGAACTGGGTACTGAAGCTTTCTTT
.	.	TRBV7-6	TRBJ2-7	CASSLASSYEQYF	TGTGCCAGCAGCTTAGCATCCAGCTACGAGCAGTACTTC
TRBD2	.	TRBV24-1	TRBJ2-3	CATSDPSSGGLTDTQYF	TGTGCCACCAGTGATCCCTCTAGCGGGGGGTTAACAGATACGCAGTATTTT
TRBD2	few	TRBV20-1	TRBJ2-5	CSAKAGGTETQYF	TGCAGTGCCAAAGCGGGGGGAACGGAGACCCAGTACTTC
.	.	TRBV20-1	TRBJ1-2	CSAITGFYGYTF	TGCAGTGCTATTACAGGGTTCTATGGCTACACCTTC
.	few	TRBV10-3	TRBJ1-2	CAISDYAGKYGYTF	TGTGCCATCAGTGATTATGCAGGGAAATATGGCTACACCTTC
TRBD1	.	TRBV6-1	TRBJ2-5	CASGSGQVAQETQYF	TGTGCCAGCGGATCCGGACAGGTGGCCCAAGAGACCCAGTACTTC
.	.	TRBV7-2	TRBJ1-1	CASSGPALNTEAFF	TGTGCCAGCAGCGGGCCAGCCTTAAACACTGAAGCTTTCTTT
TRBD1	.	TRBV20-1	TRBJ1-6	CSARPQGTGDNSPLHF	TGCAGTGCTAGACCTCAGGGGACAGGGGATAATTCACCCCTCCACTTT
.	few	TRBV6-2/TRBV6-3	TRBJ2-7	CASSPRGYEQYF	TGTGCCAGCAGCCCCAGGGGTTACGAGCAGTACTTC
TRBD1	.	TRBV6-5	TRBJ1-6	CASSYSQGRHNSPLHF	TGTGCCAGCAGTTACTCACAGGGGAGACATAATTCACCCCTCCACTTT
TRBD2	.	TRBV6-5	TRBJ2-7	CASSYSGGGAGEQYF	TGTGCCAGCAGTTACTCGGGCGGGGGGGCCGGAGAGCAGTACTTC
TRBD1	few	TRBV7-9	TRBJ2-5	CASSFDRGGETQYF	TGTGCCAGCAGCTTCGACAGGGGAGGAGAGACCCAGTACTTC
.	.	TRBV7-6	TRBJ1-1	CASSRPGGATEAFF	TGTGCCAGCAGCAGGCCCGGAGGGGCCACTGAAGCTTTCTTT
.	.	TRBV14	TRBJ1-6	CASSLMDSNSPLHF	TGTGCCAGCAGCCTCATGGACAGTAATTCACCCCTCCACTTT
TRBD2	few	TRBV7-6	TRBJ2-5	CASSLAATSGGTQYF	TGTGCCAGCAGCTTAGCAGCGACTAGCGGAGGGACCCAGTACTTC
.	.	TRBV6-1	TRBJ1-5	CASSETGFGQPQHF	TGTGCCAGCAGTGAAACAGGATTTGGTCAGCCCCAGCATTTT